This T cell receptor beta chain was sequenced for a study of T cell responses to AZD1222 COVID-19 vaccine. The CDR3 loop spans 18 amino acids. From germline, CDR1 is MNHNS and CDR2 SASEGT. The V gene lost 2 bases and the J gene lost 0 bases, with 14 bases spanning the gap. Libraries were prepared by immunoSEQ multiplex PCR; TCRdb keeps only in-frame clonotypes and omits some of them. The sample records 110,000 to 150,000 clones, roughly 88% being singletons. The rearrangement joins TRBV6-1 to TRBJ2-6; a weak D match, TRBD2 (7 bases). This TCR derives from an adult who received the AZD1222 COVID-19 vaccine. This material consisted of peripheral blood, taken 28 days after the second AZD1222 dose. The CDR3 sequence is CASSELGGAYSGANVLTF. In DNA form, the CDR3 reads TGTGCCAGCAGTGAACTGGGGGGGGCGTACTCTGGGGCCAACGTCCTGACTTTC.